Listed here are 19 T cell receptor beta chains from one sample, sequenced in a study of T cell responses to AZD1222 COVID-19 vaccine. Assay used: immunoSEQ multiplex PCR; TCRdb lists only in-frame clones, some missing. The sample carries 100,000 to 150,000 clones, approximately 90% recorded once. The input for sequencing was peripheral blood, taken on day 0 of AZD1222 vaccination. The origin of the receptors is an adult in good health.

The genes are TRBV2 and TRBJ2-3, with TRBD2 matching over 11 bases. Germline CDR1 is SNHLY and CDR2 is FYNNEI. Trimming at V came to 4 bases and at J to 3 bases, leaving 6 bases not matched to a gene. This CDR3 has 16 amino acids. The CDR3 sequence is CASSGRLAGPTDTQYF. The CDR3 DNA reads TGTGCCAGCAGTGGACGACTAGCGGGGCCGACAGATACGCAGTATTTT.

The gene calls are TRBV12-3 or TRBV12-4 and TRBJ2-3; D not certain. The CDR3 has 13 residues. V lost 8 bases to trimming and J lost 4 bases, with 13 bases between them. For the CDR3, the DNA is TGTGCCAGCTCACCCGGTCCCTCAGATACGCAGTATTTT. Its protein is CASSPGPSDTQYF.

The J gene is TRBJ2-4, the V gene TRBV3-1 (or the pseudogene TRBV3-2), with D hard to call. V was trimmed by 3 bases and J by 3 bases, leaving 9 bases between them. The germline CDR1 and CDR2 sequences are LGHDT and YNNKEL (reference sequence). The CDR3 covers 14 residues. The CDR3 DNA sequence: TGTGCCAGCAGCCATCGGGCCTTCAAAAACATTCAGTACTTC. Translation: CASSHRAFKNIQYF.

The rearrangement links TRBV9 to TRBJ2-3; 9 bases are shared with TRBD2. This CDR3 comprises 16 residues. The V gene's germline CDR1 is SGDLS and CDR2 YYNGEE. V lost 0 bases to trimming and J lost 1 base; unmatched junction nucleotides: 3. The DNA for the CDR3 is TGTGCCAGCAGCGTAGTAGCGGGAGCTGGCACAGATACGCAGTATTTT. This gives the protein CASSVVAGAGTDTQYF.

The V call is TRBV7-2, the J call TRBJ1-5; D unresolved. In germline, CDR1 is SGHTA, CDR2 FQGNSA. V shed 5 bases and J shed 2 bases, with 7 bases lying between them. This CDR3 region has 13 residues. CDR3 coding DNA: TGTGCCAGCAGCATACGGGGCAATCAGCCCCAGCATTTT. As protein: CASSIRGNQPQHF.

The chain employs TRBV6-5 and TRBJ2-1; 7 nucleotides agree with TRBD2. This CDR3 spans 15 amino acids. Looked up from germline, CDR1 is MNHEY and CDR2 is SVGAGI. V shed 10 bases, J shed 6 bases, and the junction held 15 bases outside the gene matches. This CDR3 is CATFNRAGPLNEQFF. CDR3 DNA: TGTGCCACCTTTAACCGAGCGGGGCCCCTCAATGAGCAGTTCTTC.

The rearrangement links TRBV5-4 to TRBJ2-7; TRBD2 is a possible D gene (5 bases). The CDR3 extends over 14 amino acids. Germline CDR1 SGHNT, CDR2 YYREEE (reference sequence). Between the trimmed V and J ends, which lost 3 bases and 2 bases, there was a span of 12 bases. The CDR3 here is CASSSDGETYEQYF. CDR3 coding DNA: TGTGCCAGCAGCTCGGACGGGGAAACCTACGAGCAGTACTTC.

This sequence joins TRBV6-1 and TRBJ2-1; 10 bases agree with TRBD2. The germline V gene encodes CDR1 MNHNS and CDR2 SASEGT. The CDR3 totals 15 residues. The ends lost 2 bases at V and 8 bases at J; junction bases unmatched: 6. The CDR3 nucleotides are TGTGCCAGCAGTGAACGGGCTAGCGGGAGCGATGAGCAGTTCTTC. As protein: CASSERASGSDEQFF.

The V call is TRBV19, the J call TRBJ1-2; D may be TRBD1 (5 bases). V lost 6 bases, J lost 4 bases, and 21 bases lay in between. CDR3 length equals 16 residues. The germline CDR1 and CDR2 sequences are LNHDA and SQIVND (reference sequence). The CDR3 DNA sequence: TGTGCCAGTAGGGGAGGAACAGGCGCCCTCCGCTATGGCTACACCTTC. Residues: CASRGGTGALRYGYTF.

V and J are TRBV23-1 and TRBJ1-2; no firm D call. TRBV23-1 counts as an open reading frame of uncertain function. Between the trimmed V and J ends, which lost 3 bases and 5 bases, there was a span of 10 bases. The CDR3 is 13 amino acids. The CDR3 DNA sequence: TGCGCCAGCAGTCATAGGCCCGGGTATGGCTACACCTTC. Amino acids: CASSHRPGYGYTF.

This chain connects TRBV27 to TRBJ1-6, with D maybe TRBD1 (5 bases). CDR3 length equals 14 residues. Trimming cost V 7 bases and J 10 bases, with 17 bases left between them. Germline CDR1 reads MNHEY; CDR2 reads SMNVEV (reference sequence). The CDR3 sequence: CASNTVGTRSPLHF. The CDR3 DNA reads TGTGCCAGCAACACGGTCGGGACGAGATCACCCCTCCACTTT.

The CDR3 reads CASSSLGGADTQYF. Written as DNA, the CDR3 is TGTGCCAGTAGCTCCTTGGGGGGGGCAGATACGCAGTATTTT. This chain uses TRBV19 with TRBJ2-3, with TRBD2 identical over 7 bases. V lost 6 bases and J lost 4; bases outside the gene matches: 7. The CDR3 totals 14 residues. Germline-derived CDR1 and CDR2 are LNHDA and SQIVND (reference sequence).

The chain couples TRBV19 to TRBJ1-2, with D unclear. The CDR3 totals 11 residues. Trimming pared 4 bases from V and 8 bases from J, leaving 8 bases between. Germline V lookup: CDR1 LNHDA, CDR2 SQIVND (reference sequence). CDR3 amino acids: CASSTDGGYTF. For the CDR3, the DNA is TGTGCCAGTAGTACCGACGGAGGCTACACCTTC.

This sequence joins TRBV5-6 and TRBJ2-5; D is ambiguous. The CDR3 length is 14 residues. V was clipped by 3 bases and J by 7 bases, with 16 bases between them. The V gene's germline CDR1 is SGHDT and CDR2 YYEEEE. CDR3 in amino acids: CASSSGWGTWTQYF. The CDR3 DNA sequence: TGTGCCAGCAGCTCGGGTTGGGGAACGTGGACCCAGTACTTC.

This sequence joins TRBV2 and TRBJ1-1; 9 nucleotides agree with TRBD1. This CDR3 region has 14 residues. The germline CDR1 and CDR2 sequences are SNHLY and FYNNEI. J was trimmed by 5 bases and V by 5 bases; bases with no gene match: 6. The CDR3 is CASSSQGARTEAFF. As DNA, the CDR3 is TGTGCCAGCAGTTCACAGGGGGCGAGAACTGAAGCTTTCTTT.

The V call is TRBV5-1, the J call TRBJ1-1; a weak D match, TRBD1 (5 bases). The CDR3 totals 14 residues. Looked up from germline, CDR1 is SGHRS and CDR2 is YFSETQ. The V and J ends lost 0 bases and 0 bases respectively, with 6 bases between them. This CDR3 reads CASSLEGMNTEAFF. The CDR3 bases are TGCGCCAGCAGCTTGGAGGGGATGAACACTGAAGCTTTCTTT.

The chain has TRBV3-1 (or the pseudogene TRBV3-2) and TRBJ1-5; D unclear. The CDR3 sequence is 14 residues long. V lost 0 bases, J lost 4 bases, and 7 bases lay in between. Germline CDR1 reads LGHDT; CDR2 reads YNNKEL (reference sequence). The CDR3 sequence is CASSQDPLNQPQHF. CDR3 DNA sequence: TGTGCCAGCAGCCAAGACCCTTTGAATCAGCCCCAGCATTTT.

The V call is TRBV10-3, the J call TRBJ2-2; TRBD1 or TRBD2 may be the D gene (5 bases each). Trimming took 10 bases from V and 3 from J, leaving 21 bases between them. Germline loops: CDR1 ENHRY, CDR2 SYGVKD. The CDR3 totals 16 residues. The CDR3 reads CATGRTGTPDTGELFF. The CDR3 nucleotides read TGTGCCACGGGACGAACCGGGACCCCCGACACCGGGGAGCTGTTTTTT.

The CDR3 sequence is CASRGQSEKLFF. CDR3 in DNA: TGTGCCAGCAGGGGACAGAGTGAAAAACTGTTTTTT. The chain carries TRBV2 and TRBJ1-4, with 7 bases fitting TRBD1. The germline V gene has CDR1 SNHLY and CDR2 FYNNEI. The CDR3 is made up of 12 amino acids. V dropped 6 bases and J dropped 7; count of bases not matched to a gene: 2. Drawing the rest from reference TRBV2 and TRBJ1-4, the complete variable domain is EPEVTQTPSHQVTQMGQEVILRCVPISNHLYFYWYRQILGQKVEFLVSFYNNEISEKSEIFDDQFSVERPDGSNFTLKIRSTKLEDSAMYFCASRGQSEKLFFGSGTQLSVL.